The source of this TCR beta chain is a study of blood T cell repertoires in COVID-19. About the research overall: Acute and convalescent COVID-19 samples came from the United States, Italy and Spain. Sample material is recorded as cDNA or gDNA derived from T cells, B-cell-depleted T cells, or PBMCs.

V lost 4 bases and J lost 4, with 11 bases in between. CDR3 length equals 14 residues. Germline lookup yields CDR1 MNHEY and CDR2 SVGEGT. As handled by the study authors: From reference gene primer amplification, estimates of nucleated cell counts were derived. Sequencing used immunoSEQ multiplex PCR; TCRdb keeps in-frame clones, though not all of them. Clone size and the V and J calls come from that table; the DNA yielded D and trimming. This sample has 200,000 or so clones; roughly 79% occur once, and the top ten carry 15% to 20%. Sequencing was performed on peripheral blood. The TCR was taken from a man in his 60s with active or convalescent COVID-19. This chain links TRBV6-2 or TRBV6-3 with TRBJ2-1, with D possibly TRBD1 on 5 matching bases. DNA for the CDR3: TGTGCCAGCAGTTTGAGGACATTATACAATGAGCAGTTCTTC. It encodes CASSLRTLYNEQFF.